The TCR beta chain described here comes from a study of T cells in Graves' hyperthyroidism and ophthalmopathy. Study conclusions and caveats: A 13 V-J model separated ophthalmopathy from stable hyperthyroidism.

Comment on this clonotype: Its cognate antigen is unknown.

The PBMCs had their origin in 10 ml of fresh peripheral blood. RNA transcripts yielded amplified TCR beta CDR3 regions. First-round RT-PCR of the TCR CDR3 relied on the HTBI primer set. TCRdb called the multiplex PCR reads again in MiXCR, with one record for every CDR3 protein. The table shows under 700,000 distinct CDR3 sequences, with approximately 15% occurring only once. The sample was blood. The TCR was taken from a young woman with Graves' hyperthyroidism.

The CDR3 is CASSFRRGEAFF. CDR3 DNA: TGTGCCAGCAGCTTTCGCCGGGGTGAAGCTTTCTTT. V is TRBV7-9 and J is TRBJ1-1; D not resolved. This CDR3 is 12 amino acids long. V lost 3 bases to trimming and J lost 7 bases, with 9 bases between them. Germline V lookup: CDR1 SEHNR, CDR2 FQNEAQ (reference sequence).